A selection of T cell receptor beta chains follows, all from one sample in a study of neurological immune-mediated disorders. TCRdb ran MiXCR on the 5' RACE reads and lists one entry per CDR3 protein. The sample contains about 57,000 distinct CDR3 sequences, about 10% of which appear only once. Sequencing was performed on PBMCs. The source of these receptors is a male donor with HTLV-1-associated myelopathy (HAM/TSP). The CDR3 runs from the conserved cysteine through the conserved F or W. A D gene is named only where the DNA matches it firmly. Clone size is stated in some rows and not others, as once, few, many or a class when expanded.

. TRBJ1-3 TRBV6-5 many CASSYVRGSGNTIYF TGTGCCAGCAGTTACGTCAGGGGCTCTGGAAACACCATATATTTT
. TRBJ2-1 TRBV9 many CASSVAAPQGYEQFF TGTGCCAGCAGCGTAGCGGCTCCCCAAGGCTATGAGCAGTTCTTC
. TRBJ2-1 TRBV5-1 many CASGASSRSYNEQFF TGCGCCAGCGGTGCAAGCAGCAGGTCCTACAATGAGCAGTTCTTC
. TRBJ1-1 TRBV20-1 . CSATSTVTTGAFF TGCAGTGCTACTTCTACGGTAACCACTGGAGCTTTCTTT
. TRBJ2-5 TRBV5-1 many CASSSDSYQETQYF TGCGCCAGCAGCTCGGACAGCTATCAAGAGACCCAGTACTTC
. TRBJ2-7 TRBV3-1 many CASSPRAAAAYEQYF TGTGCCAGCAGCCCCCGGGCCGCAGCGGCCTACGAGCAGTACTTC
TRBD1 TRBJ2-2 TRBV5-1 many CASSAYTGGGTGELFF TGCGCCAGCAGCGCCTATACAGGGGGCGGTACCGGGGAGCTGTTTTTT
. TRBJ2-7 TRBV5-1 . CASSLTLAVPPIYDQYF TGCGCCAGCAGCTTGACATTAGCAGTTCCCCCTATCTACGATCAGTACTTC
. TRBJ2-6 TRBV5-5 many CASSPIGGLISGANVLTF TGTGCCAGCAGCCCCATCGGCGGGCTCATCTCTGGGGCCAACGTCCTGACTTTC
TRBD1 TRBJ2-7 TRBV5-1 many CASSPGQGSEQYF TGCGCCAGCAGCCCGGGACAGGGATCCGAGCAGTACTTC
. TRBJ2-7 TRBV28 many CASSLFNEQYF TGTGCCAGCAGTTTATTTAACGAGCAGTACTTC
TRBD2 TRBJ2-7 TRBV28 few CASSSRGVSYEQYF TGTGCCAGCAGTTCGCGGGGGGTCTCCTACGAGCAGTACTTC
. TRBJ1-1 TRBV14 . CASGSSNRRFFF TGTGCCAGCGGATCTTCCAACAGACGGTTTTTCTTT
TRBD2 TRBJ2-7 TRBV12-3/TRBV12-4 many CASSPGTSGGEQYF TGTGCCAGCAGCCCCGGGACTAGCGGGGGCGAGCAGTACTTC
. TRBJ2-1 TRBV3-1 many CASSQAGLPQFF TGTGCCAGCAGCCAAGCGGGACTCCCGCAGTTCTTC
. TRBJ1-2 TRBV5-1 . CASSLAGDVANGYTF TGCGCCAGCAGCTTGGCCGGGGATGTTGCTAATGGCTACACCTTC
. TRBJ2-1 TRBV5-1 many CASSLADGEQFF TGCGCCAGCAGCTTGGCCGATGGGGAGCAGTTCTTC
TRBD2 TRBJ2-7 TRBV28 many CASSLTSGGKSYEQYF TGTGCCAGCAGTTTAACTAGCGGGGGAAAGTCCTACGAGCAGTACTTC
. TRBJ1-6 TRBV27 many CASNPAWSSYNSPLHF TGTGCCAGCAACCCAGCCTGGAGCTCCTATAATTCACCCCTCCACTTT
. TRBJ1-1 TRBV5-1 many CASSFLSADRHTEAFF TGCGCCAGCAGCTTTTTATCCGCCGACAGGCACACTGAAGCTTTCTTT
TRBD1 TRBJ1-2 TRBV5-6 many CASSLTGGVYGYTF TGTGCCAGCAGCTTGACAGGGGGAGTCTATGGCTACACCTTC
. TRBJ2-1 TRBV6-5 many CASSPHPGNEQFF TGTGCCAGCAGCCCCCACCCAGGGAATGAGCAGTTCTTC
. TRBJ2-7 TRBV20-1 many CSAARDPSYEQYF TGCAGTGCCGCCCGGGACCCCTCCTACGAGCAGTACTTC
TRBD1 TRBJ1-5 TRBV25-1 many CASSGQGFNQPQHF TGTGCCAGCAGTGGACAGGGTTTCAATCAGCCCCAGCATTTT
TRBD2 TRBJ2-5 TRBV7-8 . CASSSGLAGDLNETQYF TGTGCCAGCAGCTCGGGACTAGCGGGTGACCTTAATGAGACCCAGTACTTC
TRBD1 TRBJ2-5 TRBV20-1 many CSAHDREETQYF TGCAGTGCCCACGACAGGGAAGAGACCCAGTACTTC
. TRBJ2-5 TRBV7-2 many CASSRGHQETQYF TGTGCCAGCAGCCGGGGGCACCAAGAGACCCAGTACTTC
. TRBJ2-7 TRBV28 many CASSLVREQYF TGTGCCAGCAGTTTGGTCAGAGAGCAGTACTTC
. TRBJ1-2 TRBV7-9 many CASSQTEGYTF TGTGCCAGCAGCCAAACAGAGGGCTACACCTTC
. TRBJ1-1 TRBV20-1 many CSAVAVGARNTEAFF TGCAGTGCTGTCGCCGTAGGGGCTCGGAACACTGAAGCTTTCTTT
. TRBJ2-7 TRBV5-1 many CASSPPSYEQYF TGCGCCAGCAGCCCACCTTCCTACGAGCAGTACTTC
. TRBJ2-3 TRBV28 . CASSLTGKQYF TGTGCCAGCAGTTTAACGGGGAAGCAGTATTTT
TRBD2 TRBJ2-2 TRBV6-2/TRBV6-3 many CASSLGTSGGELFF TGTGCCAGCAGTTTGGGGACTAGCGGCGGGGAGCTGTTTTTT
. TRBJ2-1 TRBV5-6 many CASSGDNEQFF TGTGCCAGCAGCGGGGACAATGAGCAGTTCTTC
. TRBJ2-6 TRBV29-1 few CSVVSGANVLTF TGCAGCGTTGTATCTGGGGCCAACGTCCTGACTTTC
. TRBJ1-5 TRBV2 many CASSEQGSNQPQHF TGTGCCAGCAGTGAACAGGGAAGCAATCAGCCCCAGCATTTT
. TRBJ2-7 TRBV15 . CATSRDQGPYEQYF TGTGCCACCAGCAGAGATCAGGGACCCTACGAGCAGTACTTC
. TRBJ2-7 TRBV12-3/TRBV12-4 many CASSSGVYEQYF TGTGCCAGCTCCTCCGGTGTTTACGAGCAGTACTTC
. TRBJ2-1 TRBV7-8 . CASSFYICSARDGGLIGNEQFF .
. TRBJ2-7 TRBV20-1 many CSARRSHEQYF TGCAGTGCTAGGAGGTCCCACGAGCAGTACTTC
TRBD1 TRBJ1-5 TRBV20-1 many CSASPRGWNQPQHF TGCAGTGCTAGCCCCAGGGGGTGGAATCAGCCCCAGCATTTT
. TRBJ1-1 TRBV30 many CAWSVQVINTEAFF TGTGCCTGGAGTGTACAGGTCATTAACACTGAAGCTTTCTTT
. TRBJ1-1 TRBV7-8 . CASSLERRNTEAFF TGTGCCAGCAGCTTAGAGCGCAGAAACACTGAAGCTTTCTTT
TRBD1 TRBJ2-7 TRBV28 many CASSLWGTGSYEQYF TGTGCCAGCAGTTTATGGGGGACAGGTTCCTACGAGCAGTACTTC
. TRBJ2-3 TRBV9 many CASSNLGLSTDTQYF TGTGCCAGCAGCAATCTAGGTCTAAGCACAGATACGCAGTATTTT
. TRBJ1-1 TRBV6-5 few CASSPRFLNTEAFF TGTGCCAGCAGCCCAAGGTTCCTGAACACTGAAGCTTTCTTT
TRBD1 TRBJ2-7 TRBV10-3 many CAIRDRQPPYEQYF TGTGCCATCAGGGACAGGCAACCCCCCTACGAGCAGTACTTC
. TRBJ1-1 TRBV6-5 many CASSYSRDVNTEAFF TGTGCCAGCAGTTACTCGAGGGATGTGAACACTGAAGCTTTCTTT
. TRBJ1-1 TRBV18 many CASSQQGRTEAFF TGTGCCAGCTCACAGCAGGGGAGGACTGAAGCTTTCTTT